These 22 T cell receptor beta chains were sequenced from one sample in a study of CD8+ T cells in alopecia areata. Stated treatment: oral pan-JAK inhibitor, 5-10 mg twice daily. It was cDNA, reverse transcribed from extracted RNA, that served as the sequencing template. Libraries were prepared by immunoSEQ multiplex PCR; TCRdb keeps only in-frame clonotypes and omits some of them. The data hold under 200,000 clones, with approximately 57% observed a single time. The sequenced sample was CD4+ T cells sorted from blood, obtained at week 24, from a patient treated with tofacitinib. These TCRs come from a human donor with alopecia areata.

The sample holds a few counts of this clone. The rearrangement links TRBV18 to TRBJ2-4; D is possibly TRBD1 (5 bases). CDR1 is KGHSH, CDR2 LQKENI, per germline. V gave up 3 bases and J gave up 7 bases, with 16 bases separating them. The CDR3 covers 15 residues. The CDR3 protein is CASSPRDSVDNIQYF. The DNA of the CDR3 is TGTGCCAGCTCACCTCGTGACAGCGTCGATAACATTCAGTACTTC. The complete variable domain, with remaining parts taken from reference TRBV18 and TRBJ2-4, reads NAGVMQNPRHLVRRRGQEARLRCSPMKGHSHVYWYRQLPEEGLKFMVYLQKENIIDESGMPKERFSAEFPKEGPSILRIQQVVRGDSAAYFCASSPRDSVDNIQYFGAGTRLSVL.

The chain is built from TRBV7-9 and TRBJ2-3; 8 positions match TRBD2. The CDR3 totals 14 residues. Germline lookup yields CDR1 SEHNR and CDR2 FQNEAQ (reference sequence). J was trimmed by 3 bases and V by 6 bases; bases with no gene match: 5. CDR3 nucleotide sequence: TGTGCCAGCAGACTAGGCGGGGGGACAGATACGCAGTATTTT. Translated, it gives CASRLGGGTDTQYF. The variable domain in full, completed from reference TRBV7-9 and TRBJ2-3, reads DTGVSQNPRHKITKRGQNVTFRCDPISEHNRLYWYRQTLGQGPEFLTYFQNEAQLEKSRLLSDRFSAERPKGSFSTLEIQRTEQGDSAMYLCASRLGGGTDTQYFGPGTRLTVL.

The chain carries TRBV7-9 and TRBJ2-3; possibly TRBD2 for D (5 bases). The V gene lost 1 base and the J gene lost 6 bases, with 14 bases spanning the gap. This CDR3 comprises 15 residues. The germline V gene has CDR1 SEHNR and CDR2 FQNEAQ (reference sequence). The CDR3 nucleotides are TGTGCCAGCAGCTTAGGTGGCAGCGGAGGCGATACGCAGTATTTT. Encoded protein: CASSLGGSGGDTQYF.

This rearrangement joins TRBV7-9 to TRBJ1-2; 8 bases are a match to TRBD1. J was trimmed by 7 bases and V by 1 base; bases with no gene match: 8. The CDR3 is 15 residues long. Germline V gene data show CDR1 as SEHNR and CDR2 as FQNEAQ (reference sequence). As DNA, the CDR3 is TGTGCCAGCAGCTTAGGGGACAGGACGTTCTCTGGCTACACCTTC. Its translation is CASSLGDRTFSGYTF.

The CDR3 coding sequence is TGCGCCAGCAGCCGCCTACTAGTCCGAAGCACAGATACGCAGTATTTT. Its protein is CASSRLLVRSTDTQYF. The V and J genes are TRBV4-1 and TRBJ2-3, with a possible D match to TRBD2 (5 bases). Trimming took off 4 bases at V and 0 bases at J, with 14 bases between the two ends. The CDR3 length is 16 residues. Germline values: CDR1 MGHRA, CDR2 YSYEKL.

This chain joins TRBV6-6 and TRBJ2-5; TRBD1 aligns across 8 bases. Losses at the gene ends were 10 bases for V and 13 bases for J; bases not matched to a gene: 17. There are 13 residues in the CDR3. Germline CDR1 reads MNHNY; CDR2 reads SVGAGI (reference sequence). Written as DNA, the CDR3 is TGTGCCACTACGCTGGGACAGGTGGCGCCTCGGTACTTC. It encodes CATTLGQVAPRYF.

The genes are TRBV6-5 and TRBJ2-5; D may be TRBD1 (5 bases). Germline V gene data show CDR1 as MNHEY and CDR2 as SVGAGI. The CDR3 sequence is 14 residues long. The ends were cut back, 5 bases at V and 5 bases at J, with 15 bases in the middle. The CDR3: CASSRGAPFETQYF. In nucleotides, the CDR3 is TGTGCCAGCAGTAGGGGCGCGCCCTTCGAGACCCAGTACTTC.

This chain uses TRBV29-1 with TRBJ1-1, with D perhaps matching TRBD1 (5 bases). Trimming cost V 0 bases and J 2 bases, with 13 bases left between them. This CDR3 spans 15 amino acids. The germline CDR1 and CDR2 sequences are SQVTM and ANQGSEA. The CDR3 nucleotides are TGCAGCGTTGAAGACAGGGTTGGCTTAAACACTGAAGCTTTCTTT. Translating it yields CSVEDRVGLNTEAFF.

V is TRBV29-1 and J is TRBJ1-2, with 7 bases identical to TRBD1. CDR3 length: 13 amino acids. Per the germline V gene, CDR1 is SQVTM and CDR2 is ANQGSEA. V was pared by 7 bases and J by 6 bases, with 11 bases of the junction left unmatched. CDR3 amino acids: CSADTGVKDGYTF. The CDR3 nucleotides read TGCAGCGCCGATACAGGGGTAAAGGATGGCTACACCTTC.

The chain carries TRBV12-5 and TRBJ1-6; 8 nucleotides align to TRBD1. V lost 10 bases and J lost 4; bases outside the gene matches: 3. The germline V gene encodes CDR1 LGHNT and CDR2 FRNRAP. The CDR3 is made up of 13 amino acids. CDR3 nucleotide sequence: TGTGCTACCCAGGGGGCTTATAATTCACCCCTCCACTTT. Translating gives CATQGAYNSPLHF.

The chain uses TRBV29-1 and TRBJ2-5; D is possibly TRBD2 (6 bases). Germline V gene data show CDR1 as SQVTM and CDR2 as ANQGSEA. CDR3 size: 12 residues. The V end lost 3 bases, the J end lost 5 bases, and 10 bases lay between the germline ends. CDR3 nucleotides: TGCAGCGTTGATGGACTATCGGAGACCCAGTACTTC. Its protein is CSVDGLSETQYF.

This chain uses TRBV30 with TRBJ2-7; possibly TRBD1 for D (6 bases). This CDR3 region has 15 residues. Trimming removed 2 bases from V and 2 bases from J, with 16 bases in between. Germline CDR1 and CDR2: GTSNPN and SVGIG (reference sequence). The CDR3 DNA is TGTGCCTGGAGTTCGAGGACAGAGAAGACCTACGAGCAGTACTTC. This encodes CAWSSRTEKTYEQYF.

The chain joins TRBV29-1 to TRBJ1-5; D is ambiguous. The ends were cut back, 4 bases at V and 4 bases at J, with 17 bases in the middle. Per the germline V gene, CDR1 is SQVTM and CDR2 is ANQGSEA. This CDR3 comprises 15 residues. CDR3 region: CSVAKGAGGNQPQHF. CDR3 DNA: TGCAGCGTTGCTAAGGGTGCCGGAGGGAATCAGCCCCAGCATTTT.

This sequence joins TRBV7-9 and TRBJ2-1, with 11 bases matching TRBD2. This CDR3 has 15 amino acids. V lost 5 bases to trimming and J lost 9 bases; unmatched junction nucleotides: 9. Germline V gene data show CDR1 as SEHNR and CDR2 as FQNEAQ (reference sequence). CDR3 sequence: CASSIPSGGRGEQFF. The CDR3, as DNA: TGTGCCAGCAGCATCCCTAGCGGGGGGCGCGGTGAGCAGTTCTTC.

V usage is TRBV6-5 and J usage is TRBJ1-2, with D perhaps matching TRBD1 (6 bases). Germline V CDR1 and CDR2: MNHEY, SVGAGI. V lost 6 bases and J 4 bases, leaving 18 bases between the germline ends. This CDR3 is 15 amino acids long. The CDR3, as DNA: TGTGCCAGCAGACGACGTCAAACAGGGATCTATGGCTACACCTTC. It translates to CASRRRQTGIYGYTF.

This clone was counted a few times. The genes are TRBV11-2 and TRBJ1-3; D possibly corresponds to TRBD1 (5 bases). V dropped 2 bases and J dropped 2 bases, with 10 bases sitting between them. Germline-derived CDR1 and CDR2 are SGHAT and FQNNGV. The CDR3 sequence is 15 residues long. The CDR3 DNA reads as TGTGCCAGCAGCTTAATCCAGGGTACTGGAAACACCATATATTTT. This sequence encodes CASSLIQGTGNTIYF.

This clone was counted a few times. The J gene is TRBJ2-3, the V gene TRBV11-2, with D possibly being TRBD2 (5 bases). Trimming cost V 4 bases and J 5 bases, with 13 bases left between them. The germline CDR1 and CDR2 sequences are SGHAT and FQNNGV. The CDR3 runs 14 residues. The chain's CDR3 is CASSSGITGDTQYF. The CDR3 bases are TGTGCCAGCAGCTCCGGGATAACCGGAGATACGCAGTATTTT.

The table lists this clone with a count of one. V is TRBV19 and J is TRBJ1-1; no firm D call. V gave up 2 bases and J gave up 4 bases, with 11 bases separating them. Looked up from germline, CDR1 is LNHDA and CDR2 is SQIVND (reference sequence). This CDR3 is 14 amino acids long. The CDR3 region has the DNA TGTGCCAGTAGTATAACTACTATGGGCACTGAAGCTTTCTTT. Protein sequence: CASSITTMGTEAFF.

The chain has TRBV18 and TRBJ1-5; maybe TRBD1 (6 bases). Trimming left V 4 bases short and J 4 bases short, with 14 bases between. Germline V gene lookup returns CDR1 KGHSH and CDR2 LQKENI. CDR3 length: 15 amino acids. Here the CDR3 DNA reads TGTGCCAGCTCACTATCTTGGACAGTGAATCAGCCCCAGCATTTT. This encodes CASSLSWTVNQPQHF.

This clone has just one count. The genes are TRBV2 and TRBJ1-2, with D unclear. The CDR3 sequence is 14 residues long. The germline V and J ends were trimmed by 7 bases and 8 bases, with 20 bases remaining between them. Looked up from germline, CDR1 is SNHLY and CDR2 is FYNNEI. Here the CDR3 reads CASTIMRTDGGYTF. The CDR3 coding sequence is TGTGCCAGCACCATTATGCGAACCGACGGCGGCTACACCTTC. Full variable domain (remainder filled in from reference TRBV2 and TRBJ1-2): EPEVTQTPSHQVTQMGQEVILRCVPISNHLYFYWYRQILGQKVEFLVSFYNNEISEKSEIFDDQFSVERPDGSNFTLKIRSTKLEDSAMYFCASTIMRTDGGYTFGSGTRLTVV.

The chain uses TRBV5-1 and TRBJ2-7, with 9 bases matching TRBD1. Germline CDR1 is SGHRS and CDR2 is YFSETQ. This CDR3 has 15 residues. Trimming removed 1 base from V and 6 bases from J; junction bases left unmatched: 8. CDR3 sequence: CASSLRGTGSLEQYF. CDR3 coding DNA: TGCGCCAGCAGCTTGCGTGGGACAGGGAGTCTCGAGCAGTACTTC.

The chain combines TRBV7-2 with TRBJ2-3; D gene unclear. The CDR3 extends over 13 amino acids. Germline lookup yields CDR1 SGHTA and CDR2 FQGNSA. Trimming took 6 bases from V and 7 from J, leaving 14 bases between them. The CDR3 region has the DNA TGTGCCAGCAGTGACCCCCCCACCAATACGCAGTATTTT. This translates into CASSDPPTNTQYF.